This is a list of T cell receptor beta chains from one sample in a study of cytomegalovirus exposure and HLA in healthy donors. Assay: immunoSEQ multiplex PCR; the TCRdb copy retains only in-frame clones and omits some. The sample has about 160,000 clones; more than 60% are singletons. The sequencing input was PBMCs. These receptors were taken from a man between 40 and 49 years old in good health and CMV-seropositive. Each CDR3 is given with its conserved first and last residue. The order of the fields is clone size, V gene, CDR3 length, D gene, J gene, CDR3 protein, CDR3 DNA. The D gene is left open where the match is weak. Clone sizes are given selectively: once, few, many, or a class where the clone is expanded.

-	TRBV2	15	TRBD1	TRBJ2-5	CASSESYRGRETQYF	TGTGCCAGCAGCGAGTCATACAGGGGTAGGGAGACCCAGTACTTC
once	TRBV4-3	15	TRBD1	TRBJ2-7	CASSRSGTGNYEQYF	TGCGCCAGCAGCCGCTCCGGGACAGGGAACTACGAGCAGTACTTC
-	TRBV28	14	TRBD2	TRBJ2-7	CASSPPGRINEQYF	TGTGCCAGCAGCCCCCCCGGGAGGATCAACGAGCAGTACTTC
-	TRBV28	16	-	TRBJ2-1	CASSSPPGLYYNEQFF	TGTGCCAGCAGCTCCCCCCCGGGACTGTACTACAATGAGCAGTTCTTC
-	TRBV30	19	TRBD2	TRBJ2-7	CAWSHMAGVGNQVSYEQYF	TGTGCCTGGAGTCATATGGCGGGAGTAGGTAATCAAGTCTCCTACGAGCAGTACTTC
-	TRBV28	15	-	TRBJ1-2	CASSIQVLNTYGYTF	TGTGCCAGCAGTATACAGGTCCTAAATACCTATGGCTACACCTTC
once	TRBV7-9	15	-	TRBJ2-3	CASSPLAGAQITQYF	TGTGCCAGCAGCCCACTAGCTGGAGCACAGATTACGCAGTATTTT
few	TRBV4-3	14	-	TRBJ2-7	CASSHRGKEFEQYF	TGCGCCAGCAGCCACAGGGGAAAGGAGTTCGAGCAGTACTTC
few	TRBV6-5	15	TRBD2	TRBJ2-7	CASSYGRTRTYEQYF	TGTGCCAGCAGTTACGGCCGGACTAGGACCTACGAGCAGTACTTC
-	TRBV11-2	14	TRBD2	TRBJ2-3	CASSFSLAGDTQYF	TGTGCCAGCAGCTTTAGCCTAGCGGGAGATACGCAGTATTTT
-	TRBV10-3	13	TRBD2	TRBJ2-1	CAIGGGRGDEQFF	TGTGCCATCGGAGGCGGGAGGGGGGACGAGCAGTTCTTC
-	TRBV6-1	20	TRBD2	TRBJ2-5	CASSETLTSGGGRGQETQYF	TGTGCCAGCAGTGAAACCTTGACTAGCGGGGGCGGACGGGGCCAAGAGACCCAGTACTTC
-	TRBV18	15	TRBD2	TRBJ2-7	CASSPGTSEHYEQYF	TGTGCCAGCTCACCGGGGACTAGCGAACACTACGAGCAGTACTTC
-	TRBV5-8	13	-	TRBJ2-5	CASSFGHLETQYF	TGTGCCAGCAGCTTTGGACACCTCGAGACCCAGTACTTC
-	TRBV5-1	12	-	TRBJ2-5	CASSYGGETQYF	TGCGCCAGCAGCTATGGGGGCGAGACCCAGTACTTC
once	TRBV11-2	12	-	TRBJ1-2	CASSLDRGGYTF	TGTGCCAGCAGCTTAGACAGGGGTGGCTACACCTTC
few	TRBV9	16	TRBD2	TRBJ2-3	CASSALAGVSTDTQYF	TGTGCCAGCAGCGCCTTAGCGGGAGTTAGCACAGATACGCAGTATTTT
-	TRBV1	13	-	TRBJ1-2	CTSRLGQLYGYTF	TGCACCAGCAGACTGGGACAGCTCTATGGCTACACCTTC
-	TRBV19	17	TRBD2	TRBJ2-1	CASSIRIGPSGYNEQFF	TGTGCCAGTAGTATCAGGATAGGGCCTAGCGGATACAATGAGCAGTTCTTC
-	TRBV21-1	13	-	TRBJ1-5	CASSTGQGQPQHF	TGTGCCAGCAGCACCGGACAGGGACAGCCCCAGCATTTT
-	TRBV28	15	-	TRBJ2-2	CASSFLRANTGELFF	TGTGCCAGCAGTTTTCTCCGGGCGAACACCGGGGAGCTGTTTTTT
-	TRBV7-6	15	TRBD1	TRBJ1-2	CASSLEVTGVDGYTF	TGTGCCAGCAGCTTAGAAGTGACAGGGGTGGATGGCTACACCTTC
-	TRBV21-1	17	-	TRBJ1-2	CASSKTQEEGGTSGYTF	TGTGCCAGCAGCAAAACCCAGGAAGAAGGGGGGACTAGTGGCTACACCTTC
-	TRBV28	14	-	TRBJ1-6	CASSGQLHNSPLHF	TGTGCCAGCAGCGGACAGCTGCATAATTCACCCCTCCACTTT
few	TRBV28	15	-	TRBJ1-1	CASRNRAGGGTEAFF	TGTGCCAGCAGAAACCGCGCGGGGGGAGGAACTGAAGCTTTCTTT
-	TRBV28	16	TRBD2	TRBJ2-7	CASTDPTSGSPREQYF	TGTGCCAGCACCGACCCCACTAGCGGGAGTCCTCGGGAGCAGTACTTC
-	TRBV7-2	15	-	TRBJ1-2	CASSQGSLGIYGYTF	TGTGCCAGCAGCCAAGGAAGCCTAGGTATTTATGGCTACACCTTC
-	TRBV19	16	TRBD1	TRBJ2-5	CASSGGTGRPQETQYF	TGTGCCAGTAGTGGGGGGACAGGTAGGCCACAAGAGACCCAGTACTTC
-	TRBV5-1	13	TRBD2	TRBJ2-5	CASRRAGEETQYF	TGCGCCAGCAGGCGAGCGGGAGAGGAGACCCAGTACTTC
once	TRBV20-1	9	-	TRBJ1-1	CSVRGTAFF	TGCAGTGTCCGGGGGACCGCTTTCTTT
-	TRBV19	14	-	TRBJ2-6	CASSIGAGANVLTF	TGTGCCAGTAGTATCGGGGCTGGGGCCAACGTCCTGACTTTC
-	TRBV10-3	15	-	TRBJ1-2	CAISEFDTMDYGYTF	TGTGCCATCAGTGAATTCGACACGATGGACTATGGCTACACCTTC
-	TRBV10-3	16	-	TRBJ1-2	CAISEAVRGEDGGYTF	TGTGCCATCAGTGAAGCGGTCCGGGGAGAGGATGGAGGCTACACCTTC
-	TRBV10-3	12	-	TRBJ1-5	CAISIAGATLHF	TGTGCCATCAGTATCGCTGGGGCCACCCTGCATTTT
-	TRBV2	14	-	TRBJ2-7	CASEEQGWTYEQYF	TGTGCCAGCGAGGAACAGGGATGGACCTACGAGCAGTACTTC
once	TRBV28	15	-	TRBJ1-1	CASSFSGHLNTEAFF	TGTGCCAGCAGTTTCTCCGGACACCTGAACACTGAAGCTTTCTTT
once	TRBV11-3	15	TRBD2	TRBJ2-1	CATTPRTSGMNEQFF	TGTGCCACGACTCCTAGGACTAGCGGGATGAATGAGCAGTTCTTC
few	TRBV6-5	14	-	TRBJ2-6	CATSGVSGANVLTF	TGTGCCACGTCAGGGGTCTCTGGGGCCAACGTCCTGACTTTC
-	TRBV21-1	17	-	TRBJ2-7	CASSKIGGGSPAYEQYF	TGTGCCAGCAGCAAGATCGGCGGAGGCTCGCCCGCCTACGAGCAGTACTTC
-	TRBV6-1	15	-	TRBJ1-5	CASSREGYSNQPQHF	TGTGCCAGCAGTCGCGAGGGTTATAGCAATCAGCCCCAGCATTTT
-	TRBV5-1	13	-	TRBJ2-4	CASSLERGNIQYF	TGCGCCAGCAGCTTGGAACGGGGGAACATTCAGTACTTC
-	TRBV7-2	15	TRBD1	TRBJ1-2	CASSPVGTEIYGYTF	TGTGCCAGCAGCCCCGTAGGGACAGAAATCTATGGCTACACCTTC
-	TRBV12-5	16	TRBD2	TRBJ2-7	CASGLGLAGSSYEQYF	TGTGCTAGTGGTTTGGGACTAGCGGGAAGCTCCTACGAGCAGTACTTC
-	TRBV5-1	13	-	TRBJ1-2	CASSFDSLYGYTF	TGCGCCAGCAGCTTTGACAGCCTTTATGGCTACACCTTC
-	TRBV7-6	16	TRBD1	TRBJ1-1	CASSLSHSTGPSEAFF	TGTGCCAGCAGCTTATCGCATTCGACAGGGCCCTCTGAAGCTTTCTTT
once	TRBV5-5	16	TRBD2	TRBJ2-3	CASSPGASGNTDTQYF	TGTGCCAGCAGCCCCGGGGCTAGCGGGAACACAGATACGCAGTATTTT